These T cell receptor beta chains were read from a single sample in a study of T cells in Graves' hyperthyroidism and ophthalmopathy. TCRdb ran MiXCR on the multiplex PCR reads and lists one entry per CDR3 protein. The sample includes approximately 410,000 distinct CDR3 sequences, roughly an eighth of them seen just once. The sequencing sample was made of blood. Receptor source: a woman in her late teens or twenties with Graves' hyperthyroidism. Each CDR3 is given with its conserved first and last residue. Each record gives: V gene, clone size, J gene, D gene, CDR3 DNA, CDR3 protein. A D gene is named only where the DNA matches it firmly. Some rows mark clone size as missing; the rest say once, few, many or name a class of expanded clone.

TRBV10-2	NA	TRBJ1-1	NA	TGCGCCAGCAGTCAGGCAGGGGATAAGAACACTGAAGCTTTCTTT	CASSQAGDKNTEAFF
TRBV9	few	TRBJ1-6	NA	TGTGCCAGCAGCGAACGGATCGGGGAGTCACCCCTCCACTTT	CASSERIGESPLHF
TRBV7-9	many	TRBJ1-5	NA	TGTGCCAGCAGCATGGGACACAGGCAGCCCCAGCATTTT	CASSMGHRQPQHF
TRBV4-1	few	TRBJ1-1	NA	TGCGCCAGCAGCCAAGATGGATCGGCCTATGGAAACACTGAAGCTTTCTTT	CASSQDGSAYGNTEAFF
TRBV18	NA	TRBJ2-5	TRBD1	TGTGCCAGCTCACCATATCCGACAGGGGGATATCAAGAGACCCAGTACTTC	CASSPYPTGGYQETQYF
TRBV2	many	TRBJ2-7	TRBD1	TGTGCCAGCAGTGCTAAGGACAGGGTCCACGAGCAGTACTTC	CASSAKDRVHEQYF
TRBV28	many	TRBJ1-2	NA	TGTGCCAGCAGTCCTACAGCGAACTATGGCTACACCTTC	CASSPTANYGYTF
TRBV30	many	TRBJ1-1	TRBD1	TGTGCCTGGAGGCCGACAGGGGGAGGGGGTAGATACGCTGAAGCTTTCTTT	CAWRPTGGGGRYAEAFF
TRBV7-3	many	TRBJ1-2	TRBD1	TGTGCCAGCAGCCCTCGACAGGGGGTTTGGGGCTATGGCTACACCTTC	CASSPRQGVWGYGYTF
TRBV2	NA	TRBJ2-1	NA	TGTGCCAGCGCGGGGCTATTTAATGAGCAGTTCTTC	CASAGLFNEQFF
TRBV12-3/TRBV12-4	many	TRBJ2-7	TRBD2	TGTGCCAGCAGTTTACGCGGGAGAAGGGTCGAGCAGTACTTC	CASSLRGRRVEQYF
TRBV20-1	many	TRBJ2-1	TRBD2	TGCAGTGCTAGACGCGTGACTAGCGGTCCCTACAATGAGCAGTTCTTC	CSARRVTSGPYNEQFF
TRBV6-2/TRBV6-3	many	TRBJ2-5	NA	TGTGCCAGCAGTTACCCCGAGACCCAGTACTTC	CASSYPETQYF
TRBV5-5	NA	TRBJ1-1	NA	TGTGCCAGCACCCCCCCGGCGGTACCCATGAACACTGAAGCTTTCTTT	CASTPPAVPMNTEAFF
TRBV20-1	many	TRBJ2-5	TRBD2	TGCAGTGCCGGGACTAGCGGAGTCCAAGAGACCCAGTACTTC	CSAGTSGVQETQYF
TRBV29-1	many	TRBJ2-7	TRBD2	TGCAGCGCTGAAACGGGAGGCCTTGAGCAGTACTTC	CSAETGGLEQYF
TRBV4-1	NA	TRBJ2-1	TRBD2	TGCGCCAGCAGCCAAGATGCGGGGGGTGCTTCCTACAATGAGCAGTTCTTC	CASSQDAGGASYNEQFF
TRBV28	NA	TRBJ1-2	NA	TGTGCCAGCAGGGCTGGATTAACAGGGAAAGGCTACACCTTC	CASRAGLTGKGYTF
TRBV3-1	many	TRBJ2-7	TRBD2	TGTGCCAGCAGCCTACGTGGACTAGGATACTACGAGCAGTACTTC	CASSLRGLGYYEQYF
TRBV2	many	TRBJ1-2	TRBD1	TGTGCCAGCAGGAGACAGGGCCTTGGGTATGGCTACACCTTC	CASRRQGLGYGYTF
TRBV6-5	NA	TRBJ2-3	NA	TGTGCCAGCAGTTACTCTTGGGGTAGTGGGGCAGATACGCAGTATTTT	CASSYSWGSGADTQYF
TRBV9	NA	TRBJ2-7	TRBD2	TGTGCCAGCAGCGTAGTTGGGGGGGGGGACGAGCAGTACTTC	CASSVVGGGDEQYF
TRBV10-3	many	TRBJ2-7	NA	TGTGCCATCAGTGACTGGGATCAGGAGCAGTACTTC	CAISDWDQEQYF
TRBV12-3/TRBV12-4	many	TRBJ1-1	NA	TGTGCCAGCAGTGAAAGGTTGAACACTGAAGCTTTCTTT	CASSERLNTEAFF
TRBV7-2	NA	TRBJ2-1	TRBD2	TGTGCCAGCAGCTTAGCCTCCCGGGGGGTCGGTGAGCAGTTCTTC	CASSLASRGVGEQFF
TRBV7-3	NA	TRBJ1-1	NA	TGTGCCAGCAGCGAGACAGCGGTCAATATGAACACTGAAGCTCTCTTT	CASSETAVNMNTEALF
TRBV19	few	TRBJ1-1	NA	TGTGCCAGTAGTATTCCTCCCGGGGGGACTGAAGCTTTCTTT	CASSIPPGGTEAFF
TRBV27	NA	TRBJ2-5	NA	TGTGCCAGCGGGGACACCTTTCAAGAGACCCAGTACTTC	CASGDTFQETQYF